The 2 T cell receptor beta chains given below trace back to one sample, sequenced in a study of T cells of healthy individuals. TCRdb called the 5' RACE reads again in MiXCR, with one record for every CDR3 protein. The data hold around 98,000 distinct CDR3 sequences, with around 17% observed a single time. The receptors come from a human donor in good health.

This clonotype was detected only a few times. Written as DNA, the CDR3 is TGTGCCAGCAGCTTAGAACCTAGCGGGTCCATAATCCGGTTCTTC. Protein sequence: CASSLEPSGSIIRFF. This chain joins TRBV7-2 and TRBJ2-1, with 8 bases that match TRBD2. J lost 15 bases, V lost 1 base, and 14 bases had no gene match. Per the germline V gene, CDR1 is SGHTA and CDR2 is FQGNSA. This CDR3 comprises 15 residues.

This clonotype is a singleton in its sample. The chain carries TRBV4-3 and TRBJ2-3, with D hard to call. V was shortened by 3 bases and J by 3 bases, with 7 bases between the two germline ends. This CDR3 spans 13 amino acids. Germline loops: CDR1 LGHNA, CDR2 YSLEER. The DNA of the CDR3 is TGCGCCAGCAGCCAGGTTCTGACAGATACGCAGTATTTT. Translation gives CASSQVLTDTQYF.